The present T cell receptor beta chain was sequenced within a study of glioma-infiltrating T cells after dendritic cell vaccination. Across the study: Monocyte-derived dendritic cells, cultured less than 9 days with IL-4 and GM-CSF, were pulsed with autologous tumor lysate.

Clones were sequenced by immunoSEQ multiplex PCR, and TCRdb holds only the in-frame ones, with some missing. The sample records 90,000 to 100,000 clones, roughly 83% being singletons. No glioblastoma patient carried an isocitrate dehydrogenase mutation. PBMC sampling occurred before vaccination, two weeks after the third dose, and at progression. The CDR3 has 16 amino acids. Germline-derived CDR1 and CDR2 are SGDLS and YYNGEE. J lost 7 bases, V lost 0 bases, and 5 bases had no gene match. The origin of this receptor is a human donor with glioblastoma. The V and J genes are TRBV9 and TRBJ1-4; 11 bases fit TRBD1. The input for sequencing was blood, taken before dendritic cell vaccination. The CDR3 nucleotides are TGTGCCAGCAGCGTAGCTGGGACAGGGGGAAGTGAAAAACTGTTTTTT. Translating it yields CASSVAGTGGSEKLFF. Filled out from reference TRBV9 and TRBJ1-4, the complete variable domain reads DSGVTQTPKHLITATGQRVTLRCSPRSGDLSVYWYQQSLDQGLQFLIQYYNGEERAKGNILERFSAQQFPDLHSELNLSSLELGDSALYFCASSVAGTGGSEKLFFGSGTQLSVL.